This is a list of T cell receptor beta chains from one sample in a study of blood T cell repertoires in COVID-19. This table comes from immunoSEQ multiplex PCR, and its TCRdb copy is limited to in-frame clones, with some not included. Among roughly 250,000 clones listed, about 84% were seen once. Sample: PBMCs or T cells enriched from blood (not recorded which). The receptors here all came from a woman aged 45 to 65 who had recovered from COVID-19. Each CDR3 is given with its conserved first and last residue. D genes are given only for firm matches. Part of the rows lack a size; the others show once, few, many or a class for expanded clones.

cdr3_aa cdr3_nt clone_size j_call v_call cdr3_length d_call
CASSIQGGANYGYTF TGTGCCAGTAGTATTCAGGGCGGAGCTAACTATGGCTACACCTTC - TRBJ1-2 TRBV19 15 -
CASSNRGPADTQYF TGTGCCAGCAGCAACAGGGGGCCTGCAGATACGCAGTATTTT - TRBJ2-3 TRBV6-5 14 TRBD1
CASSPLFPRRGRNISGWNTIYF TGTGCCAGCAGCCCCCTGTTTCCTAGAAGAGGGCGCAACATCTCTGGATGGAACACCATATATTTT - TRBJ1-3 TRBV4-2 22 -
CASSTKQGFQPQHF TGTGCCAGCAGTACCAAACAGGGTTTTCAGCCCCAGCATTTT - TRBJ1-5 TRBV27 14 -
CSVHSDTEAFF TGCAGCGTTCACTCGGACACTGAAGCTTTCTTT - TRBJ1-1 TRBV29-1 11 -
CASSYGHLRLNTGELFF TGTGCCAGCAGTTACGGACATCTGAGGCTGAACACCGGGGAGCTGTTTTTT - TRBJ2-2 TRBV6-2/TRBV6-3 17 -
CASSFLSGTRLEQFF TGTGCCAGCAGCTTTTTGTCGGGAACCCGACTTGAGCAGTTCTTC - TRBJ2-1 TRBV5-4 15 -
CASSLASSQFF TGTGCCAGCAGCTTAGCGAGCTCCCAGTTCTTC - TRBJ2-1 TRBV7-2 11 -
CASSLTHSPYNEQFF TGTGCCAGCAGCCTAACTCACTCCCCTTACAATGAGCAGTTCTTC - TRBJ2-1 TRBV28 15 -
CASGLRVSNQPQHF TGTGCCAGCGGCCTACGGGTCTCCAATCAGCCCCAGCATTTT - TRBJ1-5 TRBV27 14 -
CASVAPEVHNSPLHF TGTGCCAGCGTCGCTCCGGAGGTCCATAATTCACCCCTCCACTTT - TRBJ1-6 TRBV2 15 -
CASSLLVVPGTGRSYGYTF TGTGCCAGCAGCTTGTTGGTCGTGCCCGGGACAGGGAGGTCCTATGGCTACACCTTC - TRBJ1-2 TRBV7-2 19 TRBD1
CASSFQGQGFRGKTGELFF TGTGCCAGCAGCTTCCAGGGTCAGGGCTTCAGGGGAAAAACCGGGGAGCTGTTTTTT - TRBJ2-2 TRBV5-5 19 -
CASSVVPEANYGYTF TGTGCCAGCAGCGTAGTTCCCGAGGCCAACTATGGCTACACCTTC - TRBJ1-2 TRBV9 15 -
CASSEQGRADTQYF TGTGCCAGCAGTGAGCAGGGGAGGGCAGATACGCAGTATTTT - TRBJ2-3 TRBV2 14 -
CASSQENRVAFF TGTGCCAGCAGCCAAGAGAACAGGGTAGCTTTCTTT - TRBJ1-1 TRBV14 12 -
CATSKRSGYTF TGTGCCACCTCGAAAAGGAGTGGCTACACCTTC once TRBJ1-2 TRBV2 11 -
CASSPLPGTLYGYTF TGTGCCAGCAGTCCCCTCCCCGGGACACTCTATGGCTACACCTTC - TRBJ1-2 TRBV6-5 15 -
CASSLGYRGPTNEKLFF TGTGCCAGCAGCTTAGGGTACAGGGGGCCAACTAATGAAAAACTGTTTTTT - TRBJ1-4 TRBV7-6 17 TRBD1
CASGQPQHF TGTGCCAGCGGCCAGCCCCAGCATTTT - TRBJ1-5 TRBV27 9 -
CASSPTNNEQFF TGTGCCAGCAGCCCGACTAACAATGAGCAGTTCTTC - TRBJ2-1 TRBV6-2/TRBV6-3 12 -
CANSRGPTYEQYF TGTGCCAACTCGCGGGGGCCGACCTACGAGCAGTACTTC - TRBJ2-7 TRBV6-6 13 -
CASSFRQGANTGELFF TGTGCCAGCAGCTTCAGACAGGGAGCGAACACCGGGGAGCTGTTTTTT few TRBJ2-2 TRBV7-2 16 TRBD1
CSVERGTGGVEQYF TGCAGCGTTGAGCGCGGGACCGGGGGAGTGGAGCAGTACTTC - TRBJ2-7 TRBV29-1 14 -
CASSPSMTGEGYTF TGTGCCAGCTCACCCAGTATGACAGGGGAAGGCTACACCTTC - TRBJ1-2 TRBV18 14 TRBD1
CATSWTSGREAEPSYEQYF TGTGCCACCAGTTGGACTAGCGGGAGGGAAGCAGAACCTTCCTACGAGCAGTACTTC - TRBJ2-7 TRBV24-1 19 TRBD2
CASRRGLANTEAFF TGTGCCAGTAGGCGGGGCTTAGCGAACACTGAAGCTTTCTTT few TRBJ1-1 TRBV19 14 -
CSLRLGGANTGELFF TGCAGCCTCCGCCTAGGGGGGGCCAACACCGGGGAGCTGTTTTTT - TRBJ2-2 TRBV29-1 15 -
CASSPGQTNYGYTF TGTGCCAGCAGCCCCGGACAGACTAACTATGGCTACACCTTC - TRBJ1-2 TRBV27 14 -
CASRWDFLTNEKLFF TGTGCCAGCAGATGGGACTTTCTCACTAATGAAAAACTGTTTTTT - TRBJ1-4 TRBV6-5 15 -
CASSSHRGYEQYF TGCGCCAGCAGCTCTCACAGGGGCTACGAGCAGTACTTC - TRBJ2-7 TRBV4-3 13 TRBD1